Sequencing of this T cell receptor (beta chain) was carried out in a study of blood T cells in healthy people across ages. Study-wide results and caveats: With age, beta diversity per million T cells declined roughly linearly, significantly by 35 to 40.

Notes on this clonotype: Its antigen is unknown.

The extraction recovered at least 5.5 micrograms of total RNA per sample. Unmatched junction bases numbered 10, after V lost 7 bases and J lost 9 bases. Germline CDR1 and CDR2: MDHEN and SYDVKM. The CDR3 consists of 15 residues. Alongside a J-beta primer mix, a sample-barcoded 5' primer served in a second PCR lasting 7 to 11 cycles. Template switching added a 12-random-nucleotide identifier to every cDNA molecule. Sequencing yielded, for each sample, at least 3 million paired-end reads carrying CDR3. Using its own MiXCR run on the 5' RACE reads, TCRdb lists one record per CDR3 protein. This sample carries about a million distinct CDR3 sequences, approximately 38% of them seen once, and the ten largest clones take around 14%.

This receptor was taken from a man in his late teens or twenties in good health. The chain joins TRBV28 to TRBJ2-1, with 12 bases that match TRBD1. Sample: blood. In nucleotides, the CDR3 is TGTGCCAGCAACCTGGGACAGGGGGCGCGTTCTGAGCAGTTCTTC. This gives the protein CASNLGQGARSEQFF.